This T cell receptor (beta chain) originates from a study of blood T cell repertoires in COVID-19 (TCRdb year 2020). Notes on the research overall: The collaborator samples originated in the United States, Italy and Spain and spanned the acute and convalescent phases of COVID-19. The material from the prospective study consisted of cDNA or gDNA derived from T cells, B-cell-depleted T cells, or PBMCs. Subjects who had been exposed to COVID-19, were actively infected with it, or had recovered from it provided the deeply sampled blood TCRbeta repertoires that made up the dataset. The repertoires were made available in a free public database intended to serve as a resource for research on the immune response to SARS-CoV-2. The samples were drawn from two sources: the first 160 participants of the ongoing ImmuneRACE study, and some 1,300 subjects contributed by 6 global collaborators. Sample metadata almost always included a de-identified subject ID, COVID-19 status, age in years and sex. HLA class I and class II types, where available, came from metadata supplied by the sample provider rather than from assay-based typing. Study-wide findings and limitations: How much clinical and demographic metadata was included differed by source and by participant, and the metadata was provided uncurated.

Each collaborating institution followed its own protocols to collect whole blood in K2EDTA tubes. Collaborator samples were shipped for TCRbeta analysis as frozen whole blood, isolated PBMCs, or DNA extracted from either sample type. Between the V and J ends, shortened by 4 bases and 6 bases respectively, the junction contains 9 bases. Its CDR3 holds 12 amino acids, cysteine through phenylalanine. The read is trimmed to its CDR3 DNA, 36 bases read in frame from base 1. The immunoSEQ Assay, a bias-controlled multiplex PCR, was used to amplify TCRbeta CDR3 regions from genomic DNA. Concerning the study's data processing: The number of nucleated cells in each sample was estimated from the amplification of reference gene primers within the assay. To quantify the absolute abundance of each unique TCRbeta CDR3 rearrangement, sequence reads were collapsed and filtered. For each sample, productive Simpson clonality was calculated as the square root of Simpson's diversity index over productive rearrangements. Sourced from immuneACCESS, this table was stored by TCRdb with only in-frame sequences that have V and J called. A share of the clones is absent; for the studies checked, an unresolved V gene accounts for under half, and the remainder has no known explanation. The V and J calls and the clone size are those of that table, but D and trimming were determined from the DNA. The sample contains approximately 330,000 clones, 85% to 90% of them found a single time. 3% to 4% of the sample comes from the top ten.

In regard to this clone: The target of this receptor is not known. No qualities accompany the bases; no much larger clone lies one base away.

The source is a woman in her fifties or sixties with active or convalescent COVID-19. The sequence is built from TRBV12-3 or TRBV12-4 and TRBJ1-1; TRBD1 is perhaps the D gene, given 5 matching bases. The sequenced sample was peripheral blood. The CDR3 reads CASSSGGPEAFF. The sequenced DNA is TGTGCCAGCAGTTCGGGGGGTCCTGAAGCTTTCTTT.